This T cell receptor beta chain was documented in a study of response to subunit inactivated influenza vaccine. Study outcomes and limitations: Authors suggested each seasonal flu vaccination may recruit only limited numbers of new T cells.

This CDR3 has 12 residues. Germline V CDR1 and CDR2: MDHEN, SYDVKM. The germline V and J ends were trimmed by 5 bases and 13 bases, with 14 bases remaining between them. This clonotype was counted between two and nine times. Antigen: not known. MiXCR was run by TCRdb on the RT-PCR reads, yielding one entry per CDR3 protein. The data hold just under 250,000 distinct CDR3 sequences, with over 9% observed a single time. The V gene is TRBV28, the J gene TRBJ1-4; no reliable D call. Specimen: non-naive T cells sorted from PBMCs, collected around 14 days before vaccination. The source of this sequence is a man between 45 and 60 years old who received an inactivated influenza vaccine. The CDR3 protein is CASSPAGEALFF. The CDR3 nucleotides are TGTGCCAGCAGTCCGGCGGGTGAGGCACTGTTTTTT.